Presented here are 8 T cell receptor beta chains from one specimen sequenced in a study of T cell responses to AZD1222 COVID-19 vaccine. Produced via immunoSEQ multiplex PCR; TCRdb's table is partial and in-frame only. The sample has about 140,000 clones, around nine tenths seen once. The material was peripheral blood, obtained on day 0 of AZD1222 vaccination. These TCRs come from an adult in good health.

This chain uses TRBV3-1 (or the pseudogene TRBV3-2) with TRBJ1-6; possibly TRBD1 for D (5 bases). The V gene's germline CDR1 is LGHDT and CDR2 YNNKEL (reference sequence). This CDR3 is built from 16 residues. Trimming took off 1 base at V and 9 bases at J, with 16 bases between the two ends. The CDR3 coding sequence is TGTGCCAGCAGCCAAGTGTTAGGGGCTGCTGGTTCACCCCTCCACTTT. Residues: CASSQVLGAAGSPLHF.

To note about this clone: A read error may explain this, as a much larger clone is one base away. The gene calls are TRBV7-9 and TRBJ1-1; D gene unclear. V lost 5 bases and J lost 0, with 4 bases in between. The germline V gene encodes CDR1 SEHNR and CDR2 FQNEAQ (reference sequence). The CDR3 covers 12 residues. CDR3 loop: CASSQLNTEAFF. DNA of the CDR3: TGTGCCAGCAGCCAATTGAACACTGAAGCTTTCTTT.

J is TRBJ2-1 and V is TRBV9, with 7 nucleotides matching TRBD2. Germline CDR1 and CDR2: SGDLS and YYNGEE. The CDR3 runs 14 residues. The V gene end was trimmed by 3 bases and the J gene end by 8 bases; junction bases not matched to a gene: 8. In nucleotides, the CDR3 is TGTGCCAGCAGCGCGGGACTAATTGGCCATGAGCAGTTCTTC. This encodes CASSAGLIGHEQFF. The full variable domain, completed using reference TRBV9 and TRBJ2-1, is DSGVTQTPKHLITATGQRVTLRCSPRSGDLSVYWYQQSLDQGLQFLIQYYNGEERAKGNILERFSAQQFPDLHSELNLSSLELGDSALYFCASSAGLIGHEQFFGPGTRLTVL.

This clone occurred a few times. This chain joins TRBV6-4 and TRBJ2-3; 10 bases match TRBD2. The CDR3 is 17 residues long. Per germline, CDR1 MRHNA and CDR2 SNTAGT. V gave up 3 bases and J gave up 0 bases; unmatched junction bases: 6. The CDR3, as DNA: TGTGCCAGCAGTGAAACGGTAGCGGGAGGTAGCACAGATACGCAGTATTTT. This gives the protein CASSETVAGGSTDTQYF.

The CDR3 region is CASSEATGGAEAFF. CDR3 sequence (DNA): TGTGCCAGCAGTGAAGCTACGGGGGGGGCTGAAGCTTTCTTT. V is TRBV2 and J is TRBJ1-1; tentatively, D is TRBD1 (5 bases). Trimming pared 0 bases from V and 6 bases from J, leaving 11 bases between. There are 14 residues in the CDR3. Looked up from germline, CDR1 is SNHLY and CDR2 is FYNNEI.

This clone is a singleton in its sample. The chain links TRBV9 to TRBJ1-6, with D unclear. CDR1 is SGDLS, CDR2 YYNGEE, per germline. The germline V and J ends were trimmed by 0 bases and 8 bases, with 12 bases remaining between them. The CDR3 extends over 15 amino acids. As DNA, the CDR3 is TGTGCCAGCAGCGTAGGAGGGAGCACGTATTCACCCCTCCACTTT. Translating gives CASSVGGSTYSPLHF.

CDR3 in amino acids: CASSDSPRGTEAFF. CDR3 DNA: TGTGCCAGCAGTGACTCCCCAAGGGGCACTGAAGCTTTCTTT. The rearrangement joins TRBV6-4 to TRBJ1-1; D might be TRBD1 (5 bases). Trimming removed 0 bases at V and 4 bases at J, with 9 bases between. CDR1 MRHNA and CDR2 SNTAGT come from the germline V gene. This CDR3 is built from 14 residues.

The chain couples TRBV3-1 (or the pseudogene TRBV3-2) to TRBJ2-2, with D possibly matching TRBD2 (6 bases). From germline, CDR1 is LGHDT and CDR2 YNNKEL (reference sequence). This CDR3 is 16 amino acids long. Trimming pared 6 bases from V and 6 bases from J, leaving 20 bases between. The CDR3 nucleotides are TGTGCCAGCAGAATACAGTACCCGCGGGGCCCCGGGGAGCTGTTTTTT. Its translation is CASRIQYPRGPGELFF.